The T cell receptor (beta chain) under discussion was sequenced for a study of cytomegalovirus exposure and HLA in healthy donors. Study outcomes and limitations: Among TCR beta chains, those listed as cytomegalovirus-associated numbered over 150. Most TCR sequences were uncommon, yet certain public TCRs appeared in many donors.

The CDR3 sequence is 13 residues long. The ends lost 10 bases at V and 6 bases at J; junction bases unmatched: 7. CDR1 SGHAT and CDR2 FQNNGV come from the germline V gene. About this clone itself: Its target is unknown.

Separate from the roughly 720-subject first cohort was the 120-subject validation cohort, to which the donors belonged. TCRdb's copy holds only in-frame clones and misses some; the assay was immunoSEQ multiplex PCR. The sample holds 140,000 to 150,000 clones; approximately 94% are singletons and the top ten take around 1.9%. The V and J genes are TRBV11-2 and TRBJ2-2, with 8 bases fitting TRBD1. The source is a young man in good health and CMV-seropositive. Sequencing used PBMCs. The CDR3 DNA is TGTGCCACTTCGACAGGGGAGGCCGGGGAGCTGTTTTTT. Its translation: CATSTGEAGELFF.